Sequencing of this TCR beta chain was carried out in a study of blood T cell repertoires in COVID-19. As for the study in general: Whether acute or convalescent, the COVID-19 samples came from the United States, Italy and Spain. Nucleic acid was either cDNA or gDNA, and it came from T cells, B-cell-depleted T cells, or PBMCs.

Enrolled during active infection, Seattle patients were then followed longitudinally. Per the authors' pipeline: From reference gene primer amplification, estimates of nucleated cell counts were derived. The method was immunoSEQ multiplex PCR; TCRdb's version includes in-frame clones alone and lacks a portion of them. V, J and clone size were drawn from that table, and D and trimming were deduced from the DNA. The sample has 250,000 to 400,000 clones; roughly 88% are singletons. Unmatched junction bases numbered 10, after V lost 1 base and J lost 6 bases. CDR3 length equals 17 residues. In germline, CDR1 is SEHNR, CDR2 FQNEAQ (reference sequence).

The chain employs TRBV7-9 and TRBJ1-2, with 11 bases aligning to TRBD1. The sequence was obtained from a woman in her 30s with COVID-19, enrolled during active disease. Material: peripheral blood. In DNA form, the CDR3 reads TGTGCCAGCAGCTTAGAGTCTTGGACAGGGGGCAAGGATGGCTACACCTTC. This translates into CASSLESWTGGKDGYTF.